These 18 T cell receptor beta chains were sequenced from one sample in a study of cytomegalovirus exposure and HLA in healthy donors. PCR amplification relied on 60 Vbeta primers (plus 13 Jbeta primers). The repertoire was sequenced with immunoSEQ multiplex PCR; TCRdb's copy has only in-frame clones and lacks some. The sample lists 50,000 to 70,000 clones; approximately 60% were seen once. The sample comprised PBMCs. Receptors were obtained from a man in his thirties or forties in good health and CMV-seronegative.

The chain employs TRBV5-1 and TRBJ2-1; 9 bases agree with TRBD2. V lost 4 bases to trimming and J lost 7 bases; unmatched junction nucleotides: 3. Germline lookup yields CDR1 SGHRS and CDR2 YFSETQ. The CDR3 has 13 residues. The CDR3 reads CASSGLARNEQFF. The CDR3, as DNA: TGCGCCAGCAGCGGACTAGCGCGGAATGAGCAGTTCTTC.

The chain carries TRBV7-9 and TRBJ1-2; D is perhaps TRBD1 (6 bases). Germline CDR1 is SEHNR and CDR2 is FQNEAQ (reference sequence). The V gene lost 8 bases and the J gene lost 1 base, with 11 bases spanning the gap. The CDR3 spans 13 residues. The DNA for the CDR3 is TGTGCCAGCGGCGACAGGAATAACTATGGCTACACCTTC. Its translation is CASGDRNNYGYTF.

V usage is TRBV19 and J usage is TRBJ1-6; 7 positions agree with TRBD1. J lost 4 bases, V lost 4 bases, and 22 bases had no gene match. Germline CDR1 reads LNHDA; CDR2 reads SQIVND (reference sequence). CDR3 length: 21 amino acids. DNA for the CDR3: TGTGCCAGTAGTAAAGGGGGCCGGGACAGACCTCCCCAAAAATATAATTCACCCCTCCACTTT. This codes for CASSKGGRDRPPQKYNSPLHF. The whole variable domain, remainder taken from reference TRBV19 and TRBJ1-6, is DGGITQSPKYLFRKEGQNVTLSCEQNLNHDAMYWYRQDPGQGLRLIYYSQIVNDFQKGDIAEGYSVSREKKESFPLTVTSAQKNPTAFYLCASSKGGRDRPPQKYNSPLHFGNGTRLTVT.

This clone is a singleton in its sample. The CDR3 here is CASSVNSNQPQHF. The CDR3 DNA sequence: TGTGCCAGCAGCGTCAATAGCAATCAGCCCCAGCATTTT. This chain links TRBV9 with TRBJ1-5; D gene ambiguous. The V and J ends lost 2 bases and 0 bases respectively, with 3 bases between them. This CDR3 has 13 residues. Per the germline V gene, CDR1 is SGDLS and CDR2 is YYNGEE.

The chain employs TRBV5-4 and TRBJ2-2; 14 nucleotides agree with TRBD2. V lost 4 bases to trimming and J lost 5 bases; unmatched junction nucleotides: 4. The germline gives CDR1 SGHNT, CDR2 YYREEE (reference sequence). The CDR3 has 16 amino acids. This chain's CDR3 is CASSPGLAGGTGELFF. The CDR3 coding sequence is TGTGCCAGCAGCCCTGGACTAGCGGGGGGTACCGGGGAGCTGTTTTTT.

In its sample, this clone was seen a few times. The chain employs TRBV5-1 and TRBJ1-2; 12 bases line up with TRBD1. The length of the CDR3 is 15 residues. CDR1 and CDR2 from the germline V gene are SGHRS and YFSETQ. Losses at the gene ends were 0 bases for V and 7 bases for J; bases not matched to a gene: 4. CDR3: CASSLAGQGASGYTF. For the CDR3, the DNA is TGCGCCAGCAGCTTGGCGGGACAGGGGGCAAGTGGCTACACCTTC.

The CDR3 coding sequence is TGTGCCAGCAGCTTAATGTTCCCGGGACAGGGTACCTACGAGCAGTACTTC. This translates into CASSLMFPGQGTYEQYF. J is TRBJ2-7 and V is TRBV11-2, with 9 bases identical to TRBD1. J lost 2 bases, V lost 2 bases, and 10 bases had no gene match. The CDR3 totals 17 residues. Germline V gene sequence: CDR1 SGHAT, CDR2 FQNNGV.

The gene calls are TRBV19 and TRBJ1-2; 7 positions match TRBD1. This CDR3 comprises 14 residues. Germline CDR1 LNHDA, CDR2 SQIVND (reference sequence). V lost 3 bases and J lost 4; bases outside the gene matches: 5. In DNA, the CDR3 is TGTGCCAGTAGTATCCGACAGGGCACCTATGGCTACACCTTC. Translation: CASSIRQGTYGYTF.

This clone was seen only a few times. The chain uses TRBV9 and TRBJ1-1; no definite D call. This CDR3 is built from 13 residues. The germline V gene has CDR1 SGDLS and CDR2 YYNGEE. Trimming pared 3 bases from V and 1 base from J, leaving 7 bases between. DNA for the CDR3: TGTGCCAGCAGCGCGAGTTGGAACACTGAAGCTTTCTTT. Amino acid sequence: CASSASWNTEAFF.

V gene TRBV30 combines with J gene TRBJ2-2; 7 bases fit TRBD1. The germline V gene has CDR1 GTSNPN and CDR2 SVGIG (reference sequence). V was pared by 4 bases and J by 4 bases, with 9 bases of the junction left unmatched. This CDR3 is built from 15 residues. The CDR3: CAWKLRDRLTGELFF. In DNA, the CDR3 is TGTGCCTGGAAACTCCGGGACAGACTCACCGGGGAGCTGTTTTTT.

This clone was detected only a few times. CDR3 in DNA: TGTGCCAGCAGCCGATCAGGACAGGACCCCTACGAGCAGTACTTC. Protein sequence: CASSRSGQDPYEQYF. The V call is TRBV11-1, the J call TRBJ2-7, with 7 bases identical to TRBD1. The J segment lost 2 bases and the V segment lost 5 bases, leaving 9 bases of the junction unmatched. The CDR3 runs 15 residues. Germline CDR1 reads SGHAT; CDR2 reads FQDESV (reference sequence). Full variable domain (remainder filled in from reference TRBV11-1 and TRBJ2-7): EAEVAQSPRYKITEKSQAVAFWCDPISGHATLYWYRQILGQGPELLVQFQDESVVDDSQLPKDRFSAERLKGVDSTLKIQPAELGDSAMYLCASSRSGQDPYEQYFGPGTRLTVT.

The CDR3 spells CASSLALDSGGTQETQYF. CDR3 DNA sequence: TGTGCCAGCAGCTTGGCCCTCGACAGCGGGGGGACCCAAGAGACCCAGTACTTC. The V call is TRBV5-8, the J call TRBJ2-5; TRBD2 aligns across 9 bases. Germline CDR1 reads SGHTS; CDR2 reads YDEGEE. J lost 1 base, V lost 0 bases, and 10 bases had no gene match. The CDR3 has 18 residues.

The DNA of the CDR3 is TGCGCCAGCAGTCTATACAGGGGGCCCACCTTC. It translates to CASSLYRGPTF. The rearrangement links TRBV23-1 to TRBJ1-2; 9 nucleotides line up with TRBD1. TRBV23-1 is an open reading frame, and its role is uncertain. The CDR3 loop spans 11 amino acids. The V gene end was trimmed by 4 bases and the J gene end by 13 bases; junction bases not matched to a gene: 4.

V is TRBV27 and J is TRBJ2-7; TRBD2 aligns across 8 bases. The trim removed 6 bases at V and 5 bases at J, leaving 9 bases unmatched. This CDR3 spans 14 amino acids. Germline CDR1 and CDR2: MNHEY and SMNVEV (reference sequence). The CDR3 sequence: CASSKIAGTHEQYF. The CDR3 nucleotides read TGTGCCAGCAGCAAAATAGCGGGGACCCACGAGCAGTACTTC.

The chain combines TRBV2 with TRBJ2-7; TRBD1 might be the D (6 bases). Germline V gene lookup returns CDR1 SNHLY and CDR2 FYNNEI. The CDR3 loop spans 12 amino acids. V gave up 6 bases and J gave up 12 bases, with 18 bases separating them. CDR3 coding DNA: TGTGCCAGCAGCGGACAGCCGGACTCCCTGTACTTC. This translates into CASSGQPDSLYF. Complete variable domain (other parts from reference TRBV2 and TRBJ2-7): EPEVTQTPSHQVTQMGQEVILRCVPISNHLYFYWYRQILGQKVEFLVSFYNNEISEKSEIFDDQFSVERPDGSNFTLKIRSTKLEDSAMYFCASSGQPDSLYFGPGTRLTVT.

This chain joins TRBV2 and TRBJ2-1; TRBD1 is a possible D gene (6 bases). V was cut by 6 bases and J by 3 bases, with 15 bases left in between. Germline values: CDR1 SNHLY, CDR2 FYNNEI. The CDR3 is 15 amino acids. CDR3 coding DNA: TGTGCCAGCAGACTCGACCCAGGGGACTACAATGAGCAGTTCTTC. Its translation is CASRLDPGDYNEQFF.

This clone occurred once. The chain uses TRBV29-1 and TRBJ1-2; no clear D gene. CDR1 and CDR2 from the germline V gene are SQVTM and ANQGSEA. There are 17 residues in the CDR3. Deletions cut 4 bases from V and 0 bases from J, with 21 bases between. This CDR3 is CSVVNGQRIGANYGYTF. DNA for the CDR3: TGCAGCGTTGTCAACGGGCAGCGGATCGGAGCTAACTATGGCTACACCTTC.

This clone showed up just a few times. DNA for the CDR3: TGTGCCAGCAGTGAATGGGACAGAAGCTCCTACGAGCAGTACTTC. Translation: CASSEWDRSSYEQYF. The gene calls are TRBV6-1 and TRBJ2-7, with TRBD1 matching 7 bases. Losses at the gene ends were 2 bases for V and 0 bases for J; bases not matched to a gene: 4. Germline loops: CDR1 MNHNS, CDR2 SASEGT. This CDR3 has 15 amino acids.